This T cell receptor (beta chain) was documented in a study of blood T cell repertoires in COVID-19. Study-wide context: PBMCs, B-cell-depleted T cells, or T cells provided the cDNA or gDNA that made up the material.

How the authors handled the data: Estimation of nucleated cell counts relied on the amplification of reference gene primers. Measured with immunoSEQ multiplex PCR; TCRdb has only the in-frame clones, and not every one. That table supplies the V and J calls and clone size; D and trimming were determined from the DNA. Seen here are hundreds of thousands of clones, roughly 88% observed once, and the top ten hold over 1.2%. Specimen: peripheral blood. The sequence came from a man aged 80 or over with acute or convalescent COVID-19.

The CDR3 coding sequence is TGTGCCAGCAGCTTAACCCCGCTGGACAGGGCCTATGGCTACACCTTC. Residues: CASSLTPLDRAYGYTF. This sequence joins TRBV7-6 and TRBJ1-2, with 8 bases identical to TRBD1. This CDR3 comprises 16 residues. Germline V gene sequence: CDR1 SGHVS, CDR2 FNYEAQ. V gave up 2 bases and J gave up 4 bases; unmatched junction bases: 9.